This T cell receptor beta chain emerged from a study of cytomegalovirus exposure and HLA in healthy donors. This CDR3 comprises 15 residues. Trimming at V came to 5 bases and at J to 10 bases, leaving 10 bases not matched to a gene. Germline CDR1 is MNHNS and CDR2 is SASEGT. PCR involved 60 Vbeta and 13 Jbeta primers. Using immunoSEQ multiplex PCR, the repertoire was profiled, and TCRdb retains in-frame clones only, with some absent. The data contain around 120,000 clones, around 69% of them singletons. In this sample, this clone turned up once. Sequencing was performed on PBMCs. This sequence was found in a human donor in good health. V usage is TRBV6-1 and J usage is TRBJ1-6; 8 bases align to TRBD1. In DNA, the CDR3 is TGTGCCAGCAGTTCGAGGACAGGGAACGTCTCACCCCTCCACTTT. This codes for CASSSRTGNVSPLHF.